These 32 T cell receptor beta chains were all obtained from the same sample, sequenced in a study of T-cell memory formation after mild COVID-19. Using its own MiXCR run on the 5' RACE reads, TCRdb lists one record per CDR3 protein. Of 450,000 to 650,000 distinct CDR3 sequences in the sample, roughly 22% were seen once. Sequenced material: PBMCs or a T cell subset sorted from them (not recorded which). The receptor source for this set is an adult woman who had mild COVID-19 (a few samples of this study predate the infection). Cell type and time point are not known.

This chain links TRBV7-6 with TRBJ2-4, with TRBD2 matching over 8 bases. The germline V gene has CDR1 SGHVS and CDR2 FNYEAQ. V was pared by 1 base and J by 6 bases, with 8 bases of the junction left unmatched. The CDR3 length is 16 residues. The CDR3 here is CASSLVPPGGANIQYF. The CDR3 DNA sequence: TGTGCCAGCAGCTTAGTACCTCCGGGAGGGGCAAACATTCAGTACTTC.

The chain employs TRBV12-3 or TRBV12-4 and TRBJ1-2; possibly TRBD1 for D (6 bases). The length of the CDR3 is 15 residues. V lost 0 bases to trimming and J lost 8 bases, with 16 bases between them. CDR3 bases: TGTGCCAGCAGTTTAGCGGGAAGCCCTAGGGGGGGCTACACCTTC. This translates into CASSLAGSPRGGYTF.

This clonotype was counted at least ten times. V usage is TRBV15 and J usage is TRBJ2-5; D gene unclear. The CDR3 length is 11 residues. Germline CDR1 and CDR2: LNHNV and YYDKDF (reference sequence). V lost 6 bases and J 2 bases, leaving 4 bases between the germline ends. For the CDR3, the DNA is TGTGCCACCAGTAAACAAGAGACCCAGTACTTC. This translates into CATSKQETQYF.

The rearrangement joins TRBV5-1 to TRBJ2-1; no definite D call. Germline V CDR1 and CDR2: SGHRS, YFSETQ. V was clipped by 5 bases and J by 9 bases, with 9 bases between them. This CDR3 region has 11 residues. The CDR3 DNA is TGCGCCAGCAGATCTAATGTTGAGCAGTTCTTC. Translating gives CASRSNVEQFF.

The chain carries TRBV29-1 and TRBJ1-5; D gene uncertain. With 6 bases removed from V and 0 bases from J, the gap between germline ends came to 9 bases. Germline CDR1 reads SQVTM; CDR2 reads ANQGSEA. This CDR3 spans 13 amino acids. In nucleotides, the CDR3 is TGCAGCGTCCGACACGGTAGCAATCAGCCCCAGCATTTT. Its protein is CSVRHGSNQPQHF.

The chain joins TRBV7-6 to TRBJ1-1; D is uncertain. Germline-derived CDR1 and CDR2 are SGHVS and FNYEAQ. The CDR3 length is 15 residues. With 0 bases removed from V and 3 bases from J, the gap between germline ends came to 11 bases. The CDR3 coding sequence is TGTGCCAGCAGCTTAGCGGGAGGGATTGACACTGAAGCTTTCTTT. Protein product: CASSLAGGIDTEAFF.

This clonotype was counted only a few times. This rearrangement joins TRBV6-5 to TRBJ2-5; tentatively, D is TRBD2 (6 bases). From germline, CDR1 is MNHEY and CDR2 SVGAGI. The germline V and J ends were trimmed by 0 bases and 4 bases, with 12 bases remaining between them. This CDR3 spans 15 amino acids. In DNA, the CDR3 is TGTGCCAGCAGTTACTCGGCGGGGAGGATAGAGACCCAGTACTTC. It is translated as CASSYSAGRIETQYF.

This clonotype showed up just a few times. The V and J genes are TRBV6-1 and TRBJ2-3; no clear D gene. Germline V gene lookup returns CDR1 MNHNS and CDR2 SASEGT. The CDR3 sequence is 11 residues long. Trimming stripped 6 bases from V and 3 bases from J, with 4 bases between. In DNA form, the CDR3 reads TGTGCCAGCAGGAGGACAGATACGCAGTATTTT. The encoded protein is CASRRTDTQYF.

This clonotype was seen only a few times. This sequence joins TRBV11-1 and TRBJ1-1; the D is unclear. Germline lookup yields CDR1 SGHAT and CDR2 FQDESV (reference sequence). The CDR3 contains 13 residues. With 8 bases removed from V and 5 bases from J, the gap between germline ends came to 15 bases. The CDR3 DNA reads as TGTGCCAGCTCGGCCGTGGTTAGGACTGAAGCTTTCTTT. Its translation: CASSAVVRTEAFF.

This clonotype has more than one count but fewer than ten. The chain uses TRBV2 and TRBJ2-7; no firm D call. This CDR3 is built from 11 residues. The germline V gene encodes CDR1 SNHLY and CDR2 FYNNEI. V was clipped by 8 bases and J by 2 bases, with 7 bases between them. CDR3 protein: CASAYTYEQYF. The DNA for the CDR3 is TGTGCCAGCGCATATACCTACGAGCAGTACTTC.

V is TRBV20-1 and J is TRBJ1-6; D unresolved. This CDR3 is built from 13 residues. Trimming shortened V by 8 bases and J by 10 bases, and 18 bases separated the two germline ends. Germline V CDR1 and CDR2: DFQATT, SNEGSKA (reference sequence). CDR3 DNA sequence: TGCAGTCCATATCGGGATAAGGGATCACCCCTCCACTTT. Translated: CSPYRDKGSPLHF.

This clonotype was seen repeatedly, ten times or more. The chain carries TRBV4-2 and TRBJ2-7, with TRBD2 matching over 8 bases. Losses at the gene ends were 0 bases for V and 7 bases for J; bases not matched to a gene: 14. The length of the CDR3 is 17 residues. The V gene's germline CDR1 is LGHNA and CDR2 YNFKEQ. DNA of the CDR3: TGTGCCAGCAGCCAAGATGGCGCGGGGGGATCTACCTCGGAGCAGTACTTC. Residues: CASSQDGAGGSTSEQYF.

The chain combines TRBV11-3 with TRBJ2-7; D gene unclear. CDR1 is SGHNT and CDR2 is YENEEA in the germline V gene. V was clipped by 3 bases and J by 6 bases, with 12 bases between them. This CDR3 region has 13 residues. The CDR3 DNA follows: TGTGCCAGCAGCTTTGAAGGGATCTCCGAGCAGTACTTC. This gives the protein CASSFEGISEQYF.

Written as DNA, the CDR3 is TGTGCCACCAGCAGCGACAGTAATCAGCCCCAGCATTTT. Protein: CATSSDSNQPQHF. The chain employs TRBV15 and TRBJ1-5; weak D call: TRBD1 (5 bases). V was pared by 3 bases and J by 4 bases, with 7 bases between. The CDR3 has 13 residues. Germline values: CDR1 LNHNV, CDR2 YYDKDF (reference sequence).

In nucleotides, the CDR3 is TGTGCCAGCAGTGACCCCCGATCGGCCGAGCAGTACTTC. Protein sequence: CASSDPRSAEQYF. This rearrangement joins TRBV6-4 to TRBJ2-7; no clear D. Germline V lookup: CDR1 MRHNA, CDR2 SNTAGT. Trimming shortened V by 2 bases and J by 6 bases, and 11 bases separated the two germline ends. The CDR3 consists of 13 residues.

The chain has TRBV3-1 and TRBJ2-2, with TRBD1 matching over 8 bases. This CDR3 has 17 amino acids. The V segment lost 5 bases and the J segment 0 bases; nucleotides outside the gene matches: 8. CDR1 is LGHDT, CDR2 YNNKEL, per germline (reference sequence). The chain's CDR3 is CASSFPGQDANTGELFF. Written as DNA, the CDR3 is TGTGCCAGCAGCTTCCCGGGACAGGACGCGAACACCGGGGAGCTGTTTTTT. Supplemented by reference TRBV3-1 and TRBJ2-2, the full variable domain reads DTAVSQTPKYLVTQMGNDKSIKCEQNLGHDTMYWYKQDSKKFLKIMFSYNNKELIINETVPNRFSPKSPDKAHLNLHINSLELGDSAVYFCASSFPGQDANTGELFFGEGSRLTVL.

This clonotype appeared a few times. The rearrangement links TRBV7-2 to TRBJ2-7; TRBD2 matches 7 bases. The germline CDR1 and CDR2 sequences are SGHTA and FQGNSA. Trimming at V came to 3 bases and at J to 4 bases, leaving 9 bases not matched to a gene. The CDR3 contains 15 residues. The CDR3 region is CASSFGGRSVYEQYF. For the CDR3, the DNA is TGTGCCAGCAGCTTCGGCGGGAGAAGCGTATACGAGCAGTACTTC.

The gene calls are TRBV12-3 or TRBV12-4 and TRBJ1-2; D might be TRBD1 (5 bases). The CDR3 runs to 14 residues. V lost 4 bases, J lost 0 bases, and 9 bases lay in between. CDR3 sequence (DNA): TGTGCCAGCAGTTCGGGGGGGACTAACTATGGCTACACCTTC. This sequence encodes CASSSGGTNYGYTF.

The rearrangement joins TRBV7-3 to TRBJ2-3, with 10 positions matching TRBD2. CDR1 and CDR2 (germline): SGHTA, FQGTGA. This CDR3 is 18 amino acids long. V trimming: 5 bases; J trimming: 1 base; junction bases outside the gene matches: 12. The CDR3 sequence is CASSPTAWGTSGTDTQYF. DNA of the CDR3: TGTGCCAGCAGCCCGACCGCATGGGGGACTAGCGGCACAGATACGCAGTATTTT.

The rearrangement links TRBV18 to TRBJ2-1, with a possible D match to TRBD1 (6 bases). V was shortened by 5 bases and J by 1 base, with 12 bases between the two germline ends. The germline V gene encodes CDR1 KGHSH and CDR2 LQKENI. The length of the CDR3 is 15 residues. CDR3 in amino acids: CASSYGQYSYNEQFF. In DNA, the CDR3 is TGTGCCAGCTCATATGGACAGTATTCCTACAATGAGCAGTTCTTC. The full variable domain, rest sourced from reference TRBV18 and TRBJ2-1, is NAGVMQNPRHLVRRRGQEARLRCSPMKGHSHVYWYRQLPEEGLKFMVYLQKENIIDESGMPKERFSAEFPKEGPSILRIQQVVRGDSAAYFCASSYGQYSYNEQFFGPGTRLTVL.

V gene TRBV29-1 combines with J gene TRBJ2-6; D is ambiguous. Germline CDR1 is SQVTM and CDR2 is ANQGSEA. CDR3 size: 12 residues. V was trimmed by 7 bases and J by 1 base, leaving 5 bases between them. This CDR3 reads CSAGSGANVLTF. The CDR3, as DNA: TGCAGCGCCGGGTCTGGGGCCAACGTCCTGACTTTC.

The chain employs TRBV20-1 and TRBJ1-6; the D gene is possibly TRBD1 (5 bases). The V end was cut by 3 bases, the J end by 0 bases, with 12 bases between. The CDR3 totals 16 residues. Germline V gives CDR1 DFQATT, CDR2 SNEGSKA (reference sequence). The CDR3 sequence is CSASSLRDSYNSPLHF. The CDR3 nucleotides read TGCAGTGCTAGCTCGCTCAGGGACTCCTATAATTCACCCCTCCACTTT.

This clonotype was detected a few times. V gene TRBV12-3 or TRBV12-4 combines with J gene TRBJ2-7, with 8 positions matching TRBD1. Losses at the gene ends were 3 bases for V and 4 bases for J; bases not matched to a gene: 5. The CDR3 covers 14 residues. The CDR3, as DNA: TGTGCCAGCAGTTTCGACAGGGGAAGGTACGAGCAGTACTTC. Its protein product is CASSFDRGRYEQYF.

This clonotype came up a few times. The chain joins TRBV12-3 or TRBV12-4 to TRBJ2-5; 7 bases agree with TRBD1. CDR3 length: 16 amino acids. The trim removed 4 bases at V and 3 bases at J, leaving 11 bases unmatched. CDR3 nucleotide sequence: TGTGCCAGCAGTTCAGGGGGTTCGAACATTAAAGAGACCCAGTACTTC. Protein product: CASSSGGSNIKETQYF.

This chain uses TRBV20-1 with TRBJ1-1; TRBD1 matches at 12 bases. Germline loops: CDR1 DFQATT, CDR2 SNEGSKA (reference sequence). After removal of 2 bases from V and 7 bases from J, the junction contained 8 bases not matched to a gene. The CDR3 spans 15 residues. Here the CDR3 DNA reads TGCAGTGCTAGACGGGGACAGGGGGCCTTTAATGAAGCTTTCTTT. Translation: CSARRGQGAFNEAFF.

The chain carries TRBV9 and TRBJ1-3; D is ambiguous. Germline V gives CDR1 SGDLS, CDR2 YYNGEE. Trimming cost V 3 bases and J 0 bases, with 7 bases left between them. CDR3 length: 14 amino acids. CDR3 in amino acids: CASSERDSGNTIYF. The DNA for the CDR3 is TGTGCCAGCAGCGAGAGGGACTCTGGAAACACCATATATTTT.

This clonotype was counted only a few times. The rearrangement uses TRBV7-9 and TRBJ2-2; weak D call: TRBD2 (6 bases). Trimming took 2 bases from V and 5 from J, leaving 12 bases between them. The CDR3 runs to 15 residues. CDR1 SEHNR and CDR2 FQNEAQ come from the germline V gene (reference sequence). CDR3 sequence reads: CASSLPTGETGELFF. The CDR3 DNA sequence: TGTGCCAGCAGCTTACCAACGGGGGAAACCGGGGAGCTGTTTTTT.

The chain carries TRBV7-9 and TRBJ2-3; no firm D call. V was shortened by 4 bases and J by 5 bases, with 16 bases between the two germline ends. There are 15 residues in the CDR3. In germline, CDR1 is SEHNR, CDR2 FQNEAQ (reference sequence). CDR3 region: CASSSDRSLGDTQYF. The CDR3 DNA reads as TGTGCCAGCAGCTCGGACCGTTCTCTAGGAGATACGCAGTATTTT.

This chain uses TRBV11-2 with TRBJ2-3, with D maybe TRBD2 (5 bases). CDR3 length equals 12 residues. CDR1 is SGHAT, CDR2 FQNNGV, per germline. With 5 bases removed from V and 8 bases from J, the gap between germline ends came to 11 bases. CDR3 sequence (DNA): TGTGCCAGCAGCACTAGTTATGTTACGCAGTATTTT. This encodes CASSTSYVTQYF.

This clonotype was seen only a few times. In DNA, the CDR3 is TGTGCCACCAGCCGGGGAGTGAACACTGAAGCTTTCTTT. It yields the protein CATSRGVNTEAFF. The rearrangement links TRBV15 to TRBJ1-1, with no clear D. The length of the CDR3 is 13 residues. Looked up from germline, CDR1 is LNHNV and CDR2 is YYDKDF (reference sequence). Trimming removed 5 bases from V and 0 bases from J, with 7 bases in between.

The V call is TRBV29-1, the J call TRBJ2-7, with TRBD1 matching 8 bases. V shed 4 bases and J 5 bases; nucleotides not matched to a gene: 19. Per germline, CDR1 SQVTM and CDR2 ANQGSEA. This CDR3 comprises 17 residues. In DNA, the CDR3 is TGCAGCGTTGGGGATATGACGGGCCGACAGGGGTTCAACGAGCAGTACTTC. Residues: CSVGDMTGRQGFNEQYF.

The rearrangement uses TRBV18 and TRBJ2-7; 16 nucleotides agree with TRBD2. Germline CDR1 reads KGHSH; CDR2 reads LQKENI. There are 17 residues in the CDR3. V lost 3 bases to trimming and J lost 4 bases; unmatched junction nucleotides: 6. The CDR3 protein is CASSPTVGLAGGYEQYF. The DNA of the CDR3 is TGTGCCAGCTCACCCACGGTGGGACTAGCGGGAGGGTACGAGCAGTACTTC. Drawing the rest from reference TRBV18 and TRBJ2-7, the complete variable domain is NAGVMQNPRHLVRRRGQEARLRCSPMKGHSHVYWYRQLPEEGLKFMVYLQKENIIDESGMPKERFSAEFPKEGPSILRIQQVVRGDSAAYFCASSPTVGLAGGYEQYFGPGTRLTVT.